This T cell receptor beta chain was sequenced during a study of shared clonotypes between healthy human individuals. Looking at the study overall: Three CD4 naive, three CD4 memory, two CD8 naive and one CD8 memory plate were used per donor. Findings and caveats of the study: Memory subsets had estimated richness that was generally smaller than that of naive subsets.

This clone was detected only once. No antigen is known for it. Clones were sequenced by immunoSEQ multiplex PCR, and TCRdb holds only the in-frame ones, with some missing. This table has about 2.4 million clones, 93% appearing once. This clonotype originated in a man aged 18 to 35 in good health. Some clones in this sample may be carry-over from other donors' samples. Sequencing used naive CD4+ T cells from PBMCs. The subset here: CD45RA+ positively selected.

CDR3 amino acids: CASSPSPSGSRGTDTQYF. The CDR3 region has the DNA TGCGCCAGCAGCCCCTCCCCTAGCGGGAGTCGGGGCACAGATACGCAGTATTTT. This chain connects TRBV5-1 to TRBJ2-3; 10 bases map to TRBD2. V shed 4 bases, J shed 1 base, and the junction held 12 bases outside the gene matches. The CDR3 loop spans 18 amino acids. Germline CDR1 and CDR2: SGHRS and YFSETQ.